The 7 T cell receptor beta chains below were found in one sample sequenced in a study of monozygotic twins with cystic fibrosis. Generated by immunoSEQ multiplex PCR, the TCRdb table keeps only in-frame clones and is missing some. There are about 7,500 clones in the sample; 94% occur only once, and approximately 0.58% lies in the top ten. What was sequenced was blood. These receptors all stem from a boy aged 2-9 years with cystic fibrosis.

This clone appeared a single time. CDR3 amino acids: CASSGGLNTGELFF. The CDR3 DNA reads as TGTGCCAGCAGCGGGGGGCTAAACACCGGGGAGCTGTTTTTT. This chain uses TRBV6-4 with TRBJ2-2, with D maybe TRBD2 (7 bases). Trimming cost V 6 bases and J 2 bases, with 10 bases left between them. CDR3 size: 14 residues. Per germline, CDR1 MRHNA and CDR2 SNTAGT.

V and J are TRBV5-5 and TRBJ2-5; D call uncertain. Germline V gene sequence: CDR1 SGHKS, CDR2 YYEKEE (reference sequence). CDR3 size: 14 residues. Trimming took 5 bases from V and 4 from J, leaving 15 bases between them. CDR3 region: CASSTGRLGETQYF. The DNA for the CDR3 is TGTGCCAGCAGTACCGGACGCCTGGGAGAGACCCAGTACTTC.

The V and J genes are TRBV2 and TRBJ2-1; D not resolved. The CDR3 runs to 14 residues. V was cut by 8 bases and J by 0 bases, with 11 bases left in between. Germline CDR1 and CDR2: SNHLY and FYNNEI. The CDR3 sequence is CASWSANSYNEQFF. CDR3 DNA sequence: TGTGCCAGCTGGTCAGCGAACTCCTACAATGAGCAGTTCTTC.

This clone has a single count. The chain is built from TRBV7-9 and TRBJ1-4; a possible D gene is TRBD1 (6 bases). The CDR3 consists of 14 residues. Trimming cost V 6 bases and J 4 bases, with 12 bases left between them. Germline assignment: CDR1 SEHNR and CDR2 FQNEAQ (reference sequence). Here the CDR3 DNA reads TGTGCCAGCAGGGTAGGACAGAGTAATGAAAAACTGTTTTTT. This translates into CASRVGQSNEKLFF.

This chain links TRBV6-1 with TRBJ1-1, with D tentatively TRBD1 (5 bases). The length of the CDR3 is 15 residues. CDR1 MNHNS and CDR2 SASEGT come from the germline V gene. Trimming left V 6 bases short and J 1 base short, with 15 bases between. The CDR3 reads CASRQQALTNTEAFF. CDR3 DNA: TGTGCCAGCAGACAACAGGCATTAACGAACACTGAAGCTTTCTTT.

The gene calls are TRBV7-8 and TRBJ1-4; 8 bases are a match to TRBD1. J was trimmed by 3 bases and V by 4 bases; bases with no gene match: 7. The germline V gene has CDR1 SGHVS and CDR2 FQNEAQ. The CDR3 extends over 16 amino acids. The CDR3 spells CASSYEQGVPNEKLFF. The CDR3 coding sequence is TGTGCCAGCAGCTATGAACAGGGGGTGCCTAATGAAAAACTGTTTTTT. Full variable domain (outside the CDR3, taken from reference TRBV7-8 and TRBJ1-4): GAGVSQSPRYKVAKRGQDVALRCDPISGHVSLFWYQQALGQGPEFLTYFQNEAQLDKSGLPSDRFFAERPEGSVSTLKIQRTQQEDSAVYLCASSYEQGVPNEKLFFGSGTQLSVL.

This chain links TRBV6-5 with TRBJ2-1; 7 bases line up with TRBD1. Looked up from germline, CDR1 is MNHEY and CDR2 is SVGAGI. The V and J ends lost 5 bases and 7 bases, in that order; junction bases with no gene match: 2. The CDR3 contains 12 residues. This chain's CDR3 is CASSVQGNEQFF. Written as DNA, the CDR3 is TGTGCCAGCAGTGTACAGGGGAATGAGCAGTTCTTC.